The clone carrying this T cell receptor (beta chain) has a handful of counts. The sample belongs to a study of shared clonotypes between healthy human individuals. V lost 0 bases and J lost 5, with 11 bases in between. The CDR3 is 14 amino acids. CDR1 WNHNN and CDR2 SYGVQD come from the germline V gene (reference sequence). Sequencing used immunoSEQ multiplex PCR; TCRdb keeps in-frame clones, though not all of them. The data contain millions of clones, roughly 94% of them singletons. The chain recombines TRBV10-1 with TRBJ2-7; D might be TRBD1 (5 bases). The TCR sequence derives from a man younger than 30 in good health. Sequenced material: naive CD4+ T cells sorted from blood. Subset defined: CD45RA+ positively selected. For the CDR3, the DNA is TGCGCCAGCAGTGAGTCCTCAGGCAGGGACGAGCAGTACTTC. Translating it yields CASSESSGRDEQYF.